The sequence of this TCR beta chain was determined in a study of technical replicates of blood from a handful of donors. Germline V gene sequence: CDR1 ENHRY, CDR2 SYGVKD. This CDR3 is 12 amino acids long. The V gene lost 10 bases and the J gene lost 3 bases, with 12 bases spanning the gap. Profiled with immunoSEQ multiplex PCR; TCRdb holds only in-frame clones, not every one. In the table there are under 95,000 clones, over 90% of which are singletons. Sequences were obtained from T cells isolated from PBMCs. This clonotype originated in a human donor in good health. This chain connects TRBV10-3 to TRBJ1-1; D not resolved. The CDR3 DNA sequence: TGTGCCACCGCCGGGATTTACACTGAAGCTTTCTTT. Protein product: CATAGIYTEAFF.